What follows are 29 T cell receptor beta chains derived from one specimen sequenced in a study of blood T cell repertoires in COVID-19. The table came from immunoSEQ multiplex PCR; TCRdb's copy has only in-frame clones and leaves some out. The repertoire includes approximately 150,000 clones, around 80% of them detected once, and 2% to 2.5% sits in the top ten. The sequenced material came from PBMCs or T cells enriched from blood (not recorded which). The receptors stem from a man between 35 and 55 years old with acute COVID-19.

This chain joins TRBV6-1 and TRBJ1-5; D remains unclear. The CDR3 consists of 13 residues. The germline gives CDR1 MNHNS, CDR2 SASEGT. V dropped 1 base and J dropped 9 bases, with 10 bases sitting between them. The CDR3 reads CASSEGGDGPQHF. In DNA, the CDR3 is TGTGCCAGCAGTGAAGGGGGAGACGGGCCCCAGCATTTT.

The chain recombines TRBV10-1 with TRBJ2-7; D gene ambiguous. Germline V gene sequence: CDR1 WNHNN, CDR2 SYGVQD (reference sequence). The CDR3 is made up of 12 amino acids. V was shortened by 2 bases and J by 2 bases, with 4 bases between the two germline ends. CDR3 DNA sequence: TGCGCCAGCAGTGAGACGGCCTACGAGCAGTACTTC. It encodes CASSETAYEQYF.

This clone showed up just a few times. The chain is built from TRBV12-3 or TRBV12-4 and TRBJ2-7; 7 nucleotides align to TRBD2. V dropped 8 bases and J dropped 7; count of bases not matched to a gene: 5. CDR3 length: 11 amino acids. DNA of the CDR3: TGTGCCAGCGCCCGGGGGGTGGAGCAGTACTTC. This sequence encodes CASARGVEQYF.

This clone appeared a single time. This chain joins TRBV28 and TRBJ1-1; 7 positions match TRBD1. Germline trimming cut 6 bases from V and 3 bases from J; bases unmatched to any gene: 7. There are 14 residues in the CDR3. Germline CDR1 is MDHEN and CDR2 is SYDVKM. CDR3 loop: CASSLGQEHTEAFF. The CDR3 nucleotides are TGTGCCAGCAGCTTAGGACAGGAACACACTGAAGCTTTCTTT.

This chain connects TRBV19 to TRBJ2-3, with a weak D call TRBD2 (7 bases). The CDR3 is made up of 14 amino acids. Trimming shortened V by 0 bases and J by 8 bases, and 12 bases separated the two germline ends. Germline loops: CDR1 LNHDA, CDR2 SQIVND (reference sequence). The CDR3 reads CASSIDQGGATQYF. The CDR3, as DNA: TGTGCCAGTAGTATAGACCAAGGGGGGGCTACGCAGTATTTT.

CDR3 sequence (DNA): TGTGCCAGCAGCTTGAGTCCCGGGGAGCTGTTTTTT. This sequence encodes CASSLSPGELFF. The V and J genes are TRBV9 and TRBJ2-2; the D is unclear. This CDR3 is 12 amino acids long. Deletions cut 4 bases from V and 6 bases from J, with 7 bases between. Germline CDR1 SGDLS, CDR2 YYNGEE.

The J gene is TRBJ2-6, the V gene TRBV19, with 7 bases fitting TRBD1. This CDR3 has 16 amino acids. The ends lost 11 bases at V and 1 base at J; junction bases unmatched: 11. The germline V gene encodes CDR1 LNHDA and CDR2 SQIVND (reference sequence). The CDR3 nucleotides read TGTGCCCTTACGGGACAGTCGATTTCTGGGGCCAACGTCCTGACTTTC. This gives the protein CALTGQSISGANVLTF.

There are a few counts of this clone. This chain uses TRBV29-1 with TRBJ2-5; 9 bases align to TRBD2. The CDR3 sequence is 14 residues long. V lost 2 bases and J lost 2; bases outside the gene matches: 3. CDR1 is SQVTM, CDR2 ANQGSEA, per germline. The CDR3 here is CSVERLAAQETQYF. The CDR3 DNA follows: TGCAGCGTTGAAAGACTAGCGGCGCAAGAGACCCAGTACTTC.

This rearrangement joins TRBV2 to TRBJ1-4; tentatively, D is TRBD1 (6 bases). The CDR3 has 15 amino acids. CDR1 is SNHLY, CDR2 FYNNEI, per germline. Deletions cut 7 bases from V and 5 bases from J, with 17 bases between. The CDR3 loop reads CASKRQGSRNEKLFF. The CDR3 region has the DNA TGTGCCAGCAAGCGGCAGGGGAGCCGAAATGAAAAACTGTTTTTT.

V is TRBV19 and J is TRBJ1-5; TRBD1 matches 9 bases. Losses at the gene ends were 1 base for V and 7 bases for J; bases not matched to a gene: 5. This CDR3 spans 15 amino acids. Germline loops: CDR1 LNHDA, CDR2 SQIVND (reference sequence). The DNA for the CDR3 is TGTGCCAGTAGTATAGGGGGACAGGGAGAGCAGCCCCAGCATTTT. This translates into CASSIGGQGEQPQHF.

V and J are TRBV15 and TRBJ1-5; no clear D. This CDR3 contains 13 residues. Germline V gene sequence: CDR1 LNHNV, CDR2 YYDKDF (reference sequence). The V end lost 3 bases, the J end lost 5 bases, and 8 bases lay between the germline ends. In DNA form, the CDR3 reads TGTGCCACCAGCAGTCGGAGGGATCAGCCCCAGCATTTT. Protein product: CATSSRRDQPQHF.

CDR3 bases: TGTGCCAGCAGTGGAGAGGGTTTTCAGCAGCCCCAGCATTTT. This codes for CASSGEGFQQPQHF. The chain carries TRBV25-1 and TRBJ1-5; D gene unclear. Germline V CDR1 and CDR2: MGHDK, SYGVNS. The germline V and J ends were trimmed by 4 bases and 7 bases, with 14 bases remaining between them. The CDR3 runs 14 residues.

V gene TRBV7-3 combines with J gene TRBJ2-1; 8 nucleotides line up with TRBD2. The CDR3 has 15 amino acids. V trimming: 3 bases; J trimming: 7 bases; junction bases outside the gene matches: 8. Germline-derived CDR1 and CDR2 are SGHTA and FQGTGA. CDR3 bases: TGTGCCAGCAGCTTCGGGGGGGCTAACTTAAATGAGCAGTTCTTC. Translated, it gives CASSFGGANLNEQFF.

The chain links TRBV7-9 to TRBJ1-5; D not certain. This CDR3 is 14 amino acids long. Germline V gene data show CDR1 as SEHNR and CDR2 as FQNEAQ (reference sequence). V dropped 6 bases and J dropped 1 base, with 10 bases sitting between them. This CDR3 reads CASSGLGSNQPQHF. For the CDR3, the DNA is TGTGCCAGCAGTGGGCTTGGGAGCAATCAGCCCCAGCATTTT.

The J gene is TRBJ2-1, the V gene TRBV5-1; 10 nucleotides align to TRBD2. V shed 1 base, J shed 8 bases, and the junction held 0 bases outside the gene matches. The CDR3 consists of 13 residues. From germline, CDR1 is SGHRS and CDR2 YFSETQ. CDR3 loop: CASSLSGRDEQFF. The CDR3, as DNA: TGCGCCAGCAGCTTGAGCGGGAGGGATGAGCAGTTCTTC.

This clone was counted once. This chain connects TRBV7-6 to TRBJ2-1; D may be TRBD1 (6 bases). CDR3 length: 14 amino acids. CDR1 and CDR2 from the germline V gene are SGHVS and FNYEAQ. V lost 5 bases and J lost 1, with 9 bases in between. CDR3: CASSLQGSYNEQFF. CDR3 DNA sequence: TGTGCCAGCAGCCTTCAGGGGTCCTACAATGAGCAGTTCTTC.

This clone was found once. Other DNA sequences in this specimen translate into the identical CDR3. The rearrangement links TRBV5-1 to TRBJ2-3; 7 bases map to TRBD1. Germline trimming cut 0 bases from V and 3 bases from J; bases unmatched to any gene: 4. Germline CDR1 SGHRS, CDR2 YFSETQ. The CDR3 runs to 15 residues. Here the CDR3 DNA reads TGCGCCAGCAGCTTGGCAGGGGGTGGTACAGATACGCAGTATTTT. Translated, it gives CASSLAGGGTDTQYF.

This clone was recorded once. V and J are TRBV18 and TRBJ2-2; 7 nucleotides align to TRBD1. From germline, CDR1 is KGHSH and CDR2 LQKENI. V shed 3 bases and J 1 base; nucleotides not matched to a gene: 2. This CDR3 is built from 15 residues. CDR3 loop: CASSPGTENTGELFF. In nucleotides, the CDR3 is TGTGCCAGCTCACCCGGGACAGAGAACACCGGGGAGCTGTTTTTT.

This chain uses TRBV19 with TRBJ1-1; TRBD1 might be the D (6 bases). Trimming cost V 6 bases and J 0 bases, with 14 bases left between them. The CDR3 has 15 residues. Germline CDR1 and CDR2: LNHDA and SQIVND (reference sequence). The CDR3 DNA follows: TGTGCCAGTAGCGCCGGGCAGGGGATGAACACTGAAGCTTTCTTT. This translates into CASSAGQGMNTEAFF.

As for this clone: The conserved final phenylalanine or tryptophan is absent from the CDR3, which likely points to a read error. The DNA is omitted, as the CDR3 cannot be located on it reliably, and the CDR3 follows TCRdb's listing. The chain uses TRBV25-1 and TRBJ1-4; the table calls TRBD1, which could not be checked here. Per the germline V gene, CDR1 is MGHDK and CDR2 is SYGVNS. Counting both end residues, the CDR3 totals 13 amino acids. CDR3 sequence reads: CASSEEGGLPLSG.

This clone was seen just once. The gene calls are TRBV2 and TRBJ1-2, with 9 bases identical to TRBD1. Trimming removed 2 bases from V and 0 bases from J; junction bases left unmatched: 7. Germline CDR1 reads SNHLY; CDR2 reads FYNNEI. This CDR3 has 17 amino acids. The CDR3 sequence: CASSETKTGGPNYGYTF. CDR3 sequence (DNA): TGTGCCAGCAGTGAAACCAAGACAGGGGGTCCTAACTATGGCTACACCTTC.

This chain links TRBV19 with TRBJ1-1; D is undetermined. The germline CDR1 and CDR2 sequences are LNHDA and SQIVND (reference sequence). Trimming shortened V by 8 bases and J by 0 bases, and 13 bases separated the two germline ends. This CDR3 has 14 amino acids. Written as DNA, the CDR3 is TGTGCCAGTGATTTAACGGGAATGAACACTGAAGCTTTCTTT. Its protein is CASDLTGMNTEAFF.

The gene calls are TRBV7-3 and TRBJ1-1, with 8 bases identical to TRBD1. There are 16 residues in the CDR3. Germline assignment: CDR1 SGHTA and CDR2 FQGTGA. V lost 5 bases to trimming and J lost 1 base; unmatched junction nucleotides: 9. The DNA of the CDR3 is TGTGCCAGCAGCCCAACAGGGACAGGTGCGAACACTGAAGCTTTCTTT. Translating it yields CASSPTGTGANTEAFF.

The rearrangement uses TRBV24-1 and TRBJ2-1; 10 bases are a match to TRBD1. The CDR3 is 17 amino acids. Per the germline V gene, CDR1 is KGHDR and CDR2 is SFDVKD. V lost 0 bases, J lost 4 bases, and 5 bases stayed unmatched. The DNA for the CDR3 is TGTGCCACCAGTGATTTGTTGGGACAGGGGTCATACAATGAGCAGTTCTTC. It encodes CATSDLLGQGSYNEQFF.

The genes are TRBV28 and TRBJ2-5, with 14 bases lining up with TRBD2. Trimming took 4 bases from V and 4 from J; bases not matched to a gene: 14. Germline V gives CDR1 MDHEN, CDR2 SYDVKM. This CDR3 is 19 amino acids long. CDR3 DNA: TGTGCCAGCAGTTCCTCCTACGGACTAGCGGGAGGCGGGGGAGAGACCCAGTACTTC. Residues: CASSSSYGLAGGGGETQYF.

This clone occurred a few times. The CDR3 here is CASSLRDRGNSPLHF. As DNA, the CDR3 is TGTGCCAGCAGCCTCCGGGACAGGGGGAATTCACCCCTCCACTTT. V and J are TRBV7-9 and TRBJ1-6; 11 nucleotides match TRBD1. CDR3 length: 15 residues. The germline gives CDR1 SEHNR, CDR2 FQNEAQ (reference sequence). The J segment lost 7 bases and the V segment lost 5 bases, leaving 4 bases of the junction unmatched.

The chain carries TRBV7-2 and TRBJ1-3, with 7 bases lining up with TRBD1. Per the germline V gene, CDR1 is SGHTA and CDR2 is FQGNSA. V dropped 5 bases and J dropped 0; count of bases not matched to a gene: 7. The CDR3 is made up of 16 amino acids. The CDR3, as DNA: TGTGCCAGCAGCCTGGGGACAGCCTTCTCTGGAAACACCATATATTTT. This translates into CASSLGTAFSGNTIYF.

This clone has more than one count but fewer than ten. The V call is TRBV5-6, the J call TRBJ2-6; D not resolved. Trimming took off 0 bases at V and 0 bases at J, with 4 bases between the two ends. Germline CDR1 reads SGHDT; CDR2 reads YYEEEE. The CDR3 is 15 amino acids. CDR3 nucleotide sequence: TGTGCCAGCAGCTTGGCAGTCTCTGGGGCCAACGTCCTGACTTTC. Amino acids: CASSLAVSGANVLTF.

The chain couples TRBV12-3 or TRBV12-4 to TRBJ1-5; no definite D call. The CDR3 covers 13 residues. V was clipped by 1 base and J by 6 bases, with 7 bases between them. The CDR3 DNA follows: TGTGCCAGCAGTTTAGGAGATACTCAGCCCCAGCATTTT. Its translation is CASSLGDTQPQHF.